The sample holds a few counts of the clone carrying this T cell receptor beta chain. This entry is derived from a study of T cells of healthy individuals. Germline lookup yields CDR1 GTSNPN and CDR2 SVGIG (reference sequence). The CDR3 loop spans 14 amino acids. The V and J ends lost 6 bases and 4 bases respectively, with 15 bases between them. Each CDR3 protein is one row after TCRdb ran MiXCR on the 5' RACE reads. The top ten hold roughly 16% of the sample, which has approximately 50,000 distinct CDR3 sequences, roughly 15% seen once. The chain has TRBV30 and TRBJ2-2; D might be TRBD2 (7 bases). The sequence was obtained from a human donor in good health. The CDR3 reads CACWGGASTGELFF. CDR3 DNA: TGTGCCTGCTGGGGGGGGGCGAGCACCGGGGAGCTGTTTTTT.